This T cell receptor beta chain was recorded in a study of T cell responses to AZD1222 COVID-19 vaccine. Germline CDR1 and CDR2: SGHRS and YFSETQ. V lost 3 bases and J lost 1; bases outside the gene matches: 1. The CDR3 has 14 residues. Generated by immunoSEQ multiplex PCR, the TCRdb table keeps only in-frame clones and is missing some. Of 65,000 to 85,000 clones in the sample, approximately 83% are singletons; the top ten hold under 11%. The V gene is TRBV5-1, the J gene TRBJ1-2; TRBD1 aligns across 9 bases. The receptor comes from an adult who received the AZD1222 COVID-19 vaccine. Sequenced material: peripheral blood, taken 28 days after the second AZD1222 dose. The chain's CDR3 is CASSSGQGNYGYTF. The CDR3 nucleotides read TGCGCCAGCAGCTCGGGACAGGGTAACTATGGCTACACCTTC.